A selection of T cell receptor beta chains follows, all from one sample in a study of blood T cell repertoires in COVID-19. Assay used: immunoSEQ multiplex PCR; TCRdb lists only in-frame clones, some missing. Here the sample spans tens of thousands of clones, about 86% being singletons. Sequencing input: peripheral blood. These TCRs come from a man in his 70s with acute or convalescent COVID-19. Each CDR3 is given with its conserved first and last residue. D genes are given only for firm matches. Clone size, where shown, is once, few, many, or a class for clones that have expanded.

>TRBD2|.|TRBJ2-1|TRBV27
CASNTLADSYNEQFF
TGTGCCAGCAACACACTAGCGGACTCCTACAATGAGCAGTTCTTC
>.|.|TRBJ2-6|TRBV2
CASSESGANVLTF
TGTGCCAGCTCCGAGTCTGGGGCCAACGTCCTGACTTTC
>.|.|TRBJ2-1|TRBV13
CASSPRQPNEQFF
TGTGCCAGCAGCCCTAGACAGCCCAATGAGCAGTTCTTC
>.|once|TRBJ1-2|TRBV3-1/TRBV3-2
CASSQLLGGGYTF
TGTGCCAGCAGCCAATTGCTCGGGGGTGGCTACACCTTC
>TRBD2|.|TRBJ2-2|TRBV28
CASSSSGTNTGELFF
TGTGCCAGCAGCTCCAGCGGGACGAACACCGGGGAGCTGTTTTTT
>TRBD1|.|TRBJ2-3|TRBV7-3
CASSLRDRDTDTQYF
TGTGCCAGCAGCTTACGGGACAGAGACACAGATACGCAGTATTTT
>TRBD2|.|TRBJ2-7|TRBV7-2
CASSINSGDYEQYF
TGTGCCAGCAGCATCAACAGCGGGGACTACGAGCAGTACTTC
>.|.|TRBJ1-2|TRBV25-1
CASSSAGGYTF
TGTGCCAGCAGTAGTGCCGGTGGCTACACCTTC
>TRBD1|.|TRBJ2-7|TRBV6-6
CASSYGTGQPQYF
TGTGCCAGCAGTTACGGGACAGGCCAACCGCAGTACTTC
>.|.|TRBJ1-4|TRBV15
CATSRRAGGNEKLFF
TGTGCCACCAGCCGTAGGGCGGGTGGTAATGAAAAACTGTTTTTT
>.|.|TRBJ2-3|TRBV5-1
CASSSSPGVSTDTQYF
TGCGCCAGCAGCTCAAGTCCGGGAGTCAGCACAGATACGCAGTATTTT
>.|once|TRBJ1-1|TRBV7-3
CASSLQGARLTEAFF
TGTGCCAGCAGCTTACAAGGGGCGCGGTTGACTGAAGCTTTCTTT
>.|.|TRBJ2-7|TRBV5-8
CASSLGWQYEQYF
TGTGCCAGCAGCCTCGGGTGGCAGTACGAGCAGTACTTC
>.|.|TRBJ2-6|TRBV7-2
CASTAQGPSGANVLTF
TGTGCCAGCACCGCCCAGGGTCCCTCTGGGGCCAACGTCCTGACTTTC
>TRBD2|.|TRBJ2-7|TRBV5-1
CASSLGDRGTRFYEQYF
TGCGCCAGCAGCTTGGGAGACAGAGGGACTAGGTTCTACGAGCAGTACTTC
>.|.|TRBJ1-2|TRBV4-3
CASSHDPRQGFNYGYTF
TGCGCCAGCAGCCACGACCCCCGTCAGGGATTTAACTATGGCTACACCTTC
>.|.|TRBJ1-5|TRBV18
CASSQEQGDQPQHF
TGTGCCAGCTCACAGGAACAGGGTGATCAGCCCCAGCATTTT
>TRBD2|.|TRBJ2-3|TRBV27
CASSSNTPGLAGGLTDTQYF
TGTGCCAGCAGTTCAAACACCCCGGGACTAGCGGGAGGGCTAACAGATACGCAGTATTTT
>.|.|TRBJ2-3|TRBV7-2
CASRPPRASTDTQYF
TGTGCCAGCAGGCCGCCCAGGGCGAGCACAGATACGCAGTATTTT
>.|.|TRBJ2-7|TRBV5-8
CASSFRGLGGEQYF
TGTGCCAGCAGCTTTAGAGGCCTCGGAGGGGAGCAGTACTTC
>.|.|TRBJ1-5|TRBV27
CASRRHAADQPQHF
TGTGCCAGCAGGAGACACGCAGCGGATCAGCCCCAGCATTTT
>.|.|TRBJ1-2|TRBV4-2
CASSQDYGGVYGYTF
TGTGCCAGCAGCCAAGATTACGGGGGTGTCTATGGCTACACCTTC
>.|.|TRBJ2-2|TRBV4-1
CASSQVERNTGELFF
TGCGCCAGCAGCCAAGTTGAGCGGAACACCGGGGAGCTGTTTTTT
>.|once|TRBJ1-3|TRBV7-9
CASSLGSLGGNTIYF
TGTGCCAGCAGCTTGGGGAGTCTGGGTGGAAACACCATATATTTT
>.|.|TRBJ1-2|TRBV15
CATSRDVGQYGYTF
TGTGCCACCAGCAGAGATGTCGGACAGTATGGCTACACCTTC
>.|once|TRBJ2-6|TRBV5-6
CASSSRQFDSGANVLTF
TGTGCCAGCAGCTCTCGACAGTTTGACTCTGGGGCCAACGTCCTGACTTTC
>TRBD1|.|TRBJ2-1|TRBV20-1
CSASSPGQGAAKYNEQFF
TGCAGTGCTAGTAGTCCGGGACAGGGGGCGGCAAAGTACAATGAGCAGTTCTTC
>TRBD1|few|TRBJ2-2|TRBV7-2
CASSWRQGTGELFF
TGTGCCAGCAGCTGGAGACAGGGGACCGGGGAGCTGTTTTTT
>.|.|TRBJ1-1|TRBV9
CASSVLQVDTEAFF
TGTGCCAGCAGCGTACTACAGGTGGACACTGAAGCTTTCTTT
>.|once|TRBJ1-5|TRBV25-1
CASSEAPGESSNQPQHF
TGTGCCAGCAGTGAAGCCCCAGGGGAGAGTAGCAATCAGCCCCAGCATTTT
>TRBD2|.|TRBJ2-7|TRBV4-1
CASSQDRGSGRYEQYF
TGCGCCAGCAGCCAAGATAGGGGTAGCGGGAGATACGAGCAGTACTTC
>.|.|TRBJ2-2|TRBV6-5
CASSRGGTGELFF
TGTGCCAGCAGTCGGGGAGGCACCGGGGAGCTGTTTTTT
>TRBD2|.|TRBJ2-7|TRBV28
CASSTPGGSTYEQYF
TGTGCCAGCAGTACTCCGGGCGGGAGTACCTACGAGCAGTACTTC
>.|.|TRBJ1-1|TRBV5-1
CASSFRQGGTEAFF
TGCGCCAGCAGCTTTCGGCAGGGTGGTACTGAAGCTTTCTTT
>.|.|TRBJ2-7|TRBV20-1
CSASLAYDEQYF
TGCAGTGCTAGTCTAGCGTACGACGAGCAGTACTTC